These T cell receptor beta chains were read from a single sample in a study of blood T cell repertoires in COVID-19. Assay: immunoSEQ multiplex PCR; the TCRdb copy retains only in-frame clones and omits some. Of some 250,000 clones listed, about 86% are singletons. Material: peripheral blood. These receptors were taken from an elderly man with acute or convalescent COVID-19. Both conserved end residues are part of each CDR3. Each record gives: D gene, V gene, J gene, clone size, CDR3 DNA, CDR3 protein. The D gene is left open where the match is weak. Clone size appears in some rows only: once, few, many, or a class for an expanded clone.

TRBD2	TRBV7-9	TRBJ2-1	-	TGTGCCAGCAGCTTAGGGGCGGGAGCTGCAGCTGAGCAGTTCTTC	CASSLGAGAAAEQFF
-	TRBV5-1	TRBJ2-6	-	TGCGCCAGCAAGGAGGGTTTTGGGGCCAACGTCCTGACTTTC	CASKEGFGANVLTF
-	TRBV3-1/TRBV3-2	TRBJ2-2	-	TGTGCCAGCAGCTCACTGGGGGGACGGTGGAACACCGGGGAGCTGCTTTTT	CASSSLGGRWNTGELLF
-	TRBV6-1	TRBJ2-7	few	TGTGCCAGCAGTGAAGGGCCCTCGGACTTTTACGAGCAGTACTTC	CASSEGPSDFYEQYF
-	TRBV5-6	TRBJ2-1	-	TGTGCCAGCAGCCCCGGGGACTACAATGAGCAGTTCTTC	CASSPGDYNEQFF
TRBD1	TRBV24-1	TRBJ2-1	-	TGTGCCACCAGTGATTCCGGGACAGGGGGCAGCGTTTCCAATGAGCAGTTCTTC	CATSDSGTGGSVSNEQFF
-	TRBV18	TRBJ2-3	-	TGTGCCAGCTCACCTCTCGGTACTACAGATACGCAGTATTTT	CASSPLGTTDTQYF
TRBD2	TRBV10-3	TRBJ2-5	-	TGTGCCATCAGTGACTCGGCGGGAGGGCAAGAGACCCAGTACTTC	CAISDSAGGQETQYF
-	TRBV20-1	TRBJ1-2	-	TGCAGTGCTAGAGAAGGGGCTGGCTACACCTTC	CSAREGAGYTF
-	TRBV6-2/TRBV6-3	TRBJ1-1	-	TGTGCCAGCAGTTACTCGACAGCCAACACTGAAGCTTTCTTT	CASSYSTANTEAFF
TRBD2	TRBV5-1	TRBJ2-2	once	TGCGCCAGCAGCCGCACACTAGCGGGGGAGCTCGGCGGGGAGCTGTTTTTT	CASSRTLAGELGGELFF
-	TRBV25-1	TRBJ2-1	-	TGTGCCAGCAGTGCGGTGGCAGGGTCCTACAATGAGCAGTTCTTC	CASSAVAGSYNEQFF
TRBD1	TRBV19	TRBJ1-1	-	TGTGCCAGTAAGACGACAGGGGGGTCCACTGAAGCTTTCTTT	CASKTTGGSTEAFF
TRBD1	TRBV7-8	TRBJ1-2	-	TGTGCCAGCAGCTTAGCTTCCGGGACAGCCAACTATGGCTACACCTTC	CASSLASGTANYGYTF
-	TRBV9	TRBJ1-6	-	TGTGCCAGCAGCGTAGGACAGGATAATTCACCCCTCCACTTT	CASSVGQDNSPLHF
-	TRBV12-3/TRBV12-4	TRBJ1-3	-	TGTGCCAGCAGCCCTGGGCCAGGAAACACCATATATTTT	CASSPGPGNTIYF
TRBD1	TRBV18	TRBJ1-2	-	TGTGCCAGCTCACAGGCCGGGACAGGGAGTCAAGACTACACCTTC	CASSQAGTGSQDYTF
TRBD2	TRBV5-1	TRBJ2-7	-	TGCGCCAGCAGCCCGGGGGGGGAAACACGTTACGAGCAGTACTTC	CASSPGGETRYEQYF
-	TRBV2	TRBJ2-7	-	TGTGCCAGCAGCAACCTCCGGGCGGGGAGCTCCTACGAGCAGTACTTC	CASSNLRAGSSYEQYF
TRBD2	TRBV7-8	TRBJ2-5	-	TGTGCCAGCAGCTTAGGGGCTAGCGGGGGGTACCAAGAGACCCAGTACTTC	CASSLGASGGYQETQYF
-	TRBV5-4	TRBJ1-1	few	TGTGCCAGCAGCTTCCACGGCACTGAAGCTTTCTTT	CASSFHGTEAFF
TRBD1	TRBV7-9	TRBJ1-5	once	TGTGCCAGCAGCTTAGCCGGGACAGGGGGACAGCCCCAGCATTTT	CASSLAGTGGQPQHF
TRBD2	TRBV3-1/TRBV3-2	TRBJ2-5	-	TGTGCCAGCAGCCAAGATCGGGCGGGAGGCCCGCCCGTGGGGACCCAGTACTTC	CASSQDRAGGPPVGTQYF
-	TRBV2	TRBJ2-4	-	TGTGCCAGCAGTGAGGGGGCCCTAGCCAAAAACATTCAGTACTTC	CASSEGALAKNIQYF
-	TRBV5-1	TRBJ2-2	-	TGCGCCAGCAGCTTGCAGGGTTCCGGGGAGCTGTTTTTT	CASSLQGSGELFF
-	TRBV27	TRBJ1-3	few	TGTGCCAGCATTACTCCCGCGGGGGCTGGAAACACCATATATTTT	CASITPAGAGNTIYF
-	TRBV11-2	TRBJ1-4	-	TGTGCCAGCAGCTTAGAAGCCACTTCGGTTGAAAAACTGTTTTTT	CASSLEATSVEKLFF
TRBD1	TRBV4-1	TRBJ2-4	-	TGCGCCAGCAGCCAAGAGGGACAGGGTAGAGACATTCAGTACTTC	CASSQEGQGRDIQYF
-	TRBV27	TRBJ2-6	-	TGTGCCAGCAGTCCCCGGGTCCCCAGCTCCCCTGGGGCCAACGTCCTGACTTTC	CASSPRVPSSPGANVLTF
TRBD2	TRBV6-5	TRBJ2-7	-	TGTGCCAGCAGGATGACTAGCGGTAGGTACGAGCAGTACTTC	CASRMTSGRYEQYF
TRBD1	TRBV29-1	TRBJ1-1	few	TGCAGCGTCCACCCCCTCCGACAGGGGGTTTACACTGAAGCTTTCTTT	CSVHPLRQGVYTEAFF
-	TRBV19	TRBJ1-4	-	TGTGCCAGTAAAGAGGTCAGCACTAATGAAAAACTGTTTTTT	CASKEVSTNEKLFF
TRBD1	TRBV28	TRBJ1-2	-	TGTGCCAGCAGTTTACAGGGGGCTACTAACTATGGCTACACCTTC	CASSLQGATNYGYTF
-	TRBV27	TRBJ2-3	-	TGTGCCAGCAGTTTAGGCGGGGGCAGGGCAGATACGCAGTATTTT	CASSLGGGRADTQYF
TRBD1	TRBV29-1	TRBJ1-1	-	TGCAGCGTAGACAGGGGATTGGACACTGAAGCTTTCTTT	CSVDRGLDTEAFF
-	TRBV5-1	TRBJ2-3	-	TGCGCCAGCAGCTTGAGGGGTCTCACAGATACGCAGTATTTT	CASSLRGLTDTQYF
-	TRBV5-1	TRBJ2-2	-	TGCGCCAGCAGCTTGGCCTTCGCGACCGGGGAGCTGTTTTTT	CASSLAFATGELFF